This T cell receptor beta chain is from a study of CD4 T cells in relation to SARS-CoV-2 and coronaviruses. The unexposed donors gave CD4+ T cells in about 2010-2019, prior to COVID-19. The cells were cultured for around ten days before CD4+ T cells were isolated. Unexposed-donor CD4+ T cells were probed with SARS-CoV-2 S/N and four cold-coronavirus spikes, cells permitting. Study-wide results and limits: SARS-CoV-2-driven expansion was significantly weaker in crossreactive than monoreactive clones.

A remark on this clone: Its antigen is not known.

Trimming cost V 0 bases and J 1 base, with 7 bases left between them. The CDR3 extends over 16 amino acids. The germline V gene encodes CDR1 MNHEY and CDR2 SVGEGT. The method was immunoSEQ multiplex PCR; TCRdb's version includes in-frame clones alone and lacks a portion of them. The data hold 20,000 to 25,000 clones, with 65% to 70% observed a single time. The V call is TRBV6-2 or TRBV6-3, the J call TRBJ2-6; D gene uncertain. The TCR comes from a human donor in good health. The sample taken for sequencing was CD4+ T cells from PBMCs, cultured in vitro. This CDR3 reads CASSYSPLSGANVLTF. The CDR3 bases are TGTGCCAGCAGTTACTCGCCTCTTTCTGGGGCCAACGTCCTGACTTTC.